The 4 T cell receptor beta chains reported below all come from one sample, sequenced in a study of T cells in tuberculosis. Method: immunoSEQ multiplex PCR; TCRdb's copy keeps in-frame clones and lacks some. The sample consists of about 33,000 clones, around 90% of them appearing once. The sequencing sample was made of PBMCs. Receptors were obtained from a donor between 10 and 29 years old with latent tuberculosis or without tuberculosis infection. Some clones in this sample may be carry-over from other donors' samples.

The rearrangement uses TRBV4-1 and TRBJ2-2; tentatively, D is TRBD1 (5 bases). This CDR3 has 14 residues. Trimming removed 2 bases at V and 6 bases at J, with 10 bases between. Germline loops: CDR1 MGHRA, CDR2 YSYEKL. The CDR3 sequence is CASSQPGKSGELFF. CDR3 bases: TGCGCCAGCAGCCAACCAGGGAAGTCCGGGGAGCTGTTTTTT.

This chain links TRBV18 with TRBJ1-2; possible D gene TRBD1, 6 bases. This CDR3 contains 15 residues. CDR1 is KGHSH, CDR2 LQKENI, per germline. V lost 3 bases to trimming and J lost 1 base, with 12 bases between them. Here the CDR3 DNA reads TGTGCCAGCTCACCGGTCCAGGGGAATAACTATGGCTACACCTTC. Residues: CASSPVQGNNYGYTF.

This clone was seen once. The chain couples TRBV9 to TRBJ1-1; 8 positions agree with TRBD1. The CDR3 contains 15 residues. In germline, CDR1 is SGDLS, CDR2 YYNGEE. Losses at the gene ends were 3 bases for V and 0 bases for J; bases not matched to a gene: 4. The CDR3 bases are TGTGCCAGCAGCGAGGGGGACAGGTTGAACACTGAAGCTTTCTTT. As protein: CASSEGDRLNTEAFF.

The chain has TRBV5-4 and TRBJ2-2; D is undetermined. Deletions cut 2 bases from V and 0 bases from J, with 11 bases between. Germline loops: CDR1 SGHNT, CDR2 YYREEE (reference sequence). The CDR3 extends over 16 amino acids. CDR3 residues: CASSFRLLANTGELFF. The CDR3 nucleotides are TGTGCCAGCAGCTTCCGGTTGCTTGCGAACACCGGGGAGCTGTTTTTT.